The next 20 T cell receptor beta chains were all read from a single sample in a study of T cell repertoires and Cas9 in healthy adults. Profiled with immunoSEQ multiplex PCR; TCRdb holds only in-frame clones, not every one. The profile shows 11,000 to 15,000 clones, approximately 89% of them singletons. The specimen was Tregs (CD4+, CD25+, CD127-, CD137-, CD154-) from PBMCs; culture status not recorded. Source of these receptors: a human donor in good health.

The gene calls are TRBV5-6 and TRBJ1-2; D remains ambiguous. The CDR3 contains 16 residues. CDR1 SGHDT and CDR2 YYEEEE come from the germline V gene. V dropped 4 bases and J dropped 6 bases, with 22 bases sitting between them. CDR3 nucleotides: TGTGCCAGCAGCAGATCCCTTTTGGACGGAAGCGATGGCTACACCTTC. Translated, it gives CASSRSLLDGSDGYTF.

The CDR3 DNA follows: TGTGCCAGCAGCCTACTAGCGGGGTACGAGCAGTACGTC. Translated: CASSLLAGYEQYV. The gene calls are TRBV28 and TRBJ2-7, with TRBD2 matching over 10 bases. Germline V gene data show CDR1 as MDHEN and CDR2 as SYDVKM. The CDR3 sequence is 13 residues long. V dropped 6 bases and J dropped 4; count of bases not matched to a gene: 3.

The V and J genes are TRBV9 and TRBJ1-6; weak D call: TRBD1 (6 bases). V was shortened by 2 bases and J by 7 bases, with 10 bases between the two germline ends. CDR3 size: 14 residues. The germline gives CDR1 SGDLS, CDR2 YYNGEE. This chain's CDR3 is CASSVEGENSPLHF. The CDR3 DNA reads TGTGCCAGCAGCGTGGAGGGGGAAAATTCACCCCTCCACTTT.

J is TRBJ1-5 and V is TRBV15; the D is unclear. The germline CDR1 and CDR2 sequences are LNHNV and YYDKDF (reference sequence). The CDR3 runs to 12 residues. V shed 6 bases and J shed 6 bases, with 9 bases lying between them. This CDR3 is CATRLMGQPQHF. CDR3 DNA: TGTGCCACCAGACTTATGGGTCAGCCCCAGCATTTT.

V is TRBV7-8 and J is TRBJ1-3, with a tentative D call TRBD1 (5 bases). Trimming stripped 2 bases from V and 2 bases from J, with 13 bases between. The CDR3 runs to 16 residues. The germline V gene encodes CDR1 SGHVS and CDR2 FQNEAQ. This chain's CDR3 is CASSLWLETAGNTIYF. DNA for the CDR3: TGTGCCAGCAGCTTATGGCTTGAGACAGCTGGAAACACCATATATTTT.

The J gene is TRBJ1-3, the V gene TRBV2, with D possibly being TRBD1 (6 bases). Looked up from germline, CDR1 is SNHLY and CDR2 is FYNNEI. This CDR3 is 15 amino acids long. Trimming removed 5 bases at V and 1 base at J, with 12 bases between. CDR3 sequence reads: CASSSQGLSGNTIYF. The CDR3 DNA reads as TGTGCCAGCAGTTCACAGGGTTTATCTGGAAACACCATATATTTT.

The genes are TRBV10-3 and TRBJ2-2, with D unresolved. The germline CDR1 and CDR2 sequences are ENHRY and SYGVKD. The CDR3 loop spans 13 amino acids. Deletions cut 11 bases from V and 1 base from J, with 11 bases between. DNA of the CDR3: TGTGCCGTTAGGGCCGGGAACACCGGGGAGCTGTTTTTT. Its translation: CAVRAGNTGELFF.

The rearrangement links TRBV19 to TRBJ1-6; 10 bases map to TRBD1. From germline, CDR1 is LNHDA and CDR2 SQIVND (reference sequence). Unmatched junction bases numbered 2, after V lost 5 bases and J lost 7 bases. This CDR3 region has 14 residues. As DNA, the CDR3 is TGTGCCAGTAGTGGACAGGGGGTCAATTCACCCCTCCACTTT. This sequence encodes CASSGQGVNSPLHF.

The rearrangement links TRBV2 to TRBJ2-3, with 12 bases fitting TRBD2. The junction had 10 bases not matched to a gene; V was cut back by 6 bases and J by 3 bases. Germline-derived CDR1 and CDR2 are SNHLY and FYNNEI. CDR3 length equals 17 residues. In DNA, the CDR3 is TGTGCCAGCAGGAAGACTAGCGGGAGAGTAACGACAGATACGCAGTATTTT. Encoded protein: CASRKTSGRVTTDTQYF.

The genes are TRBV28 and TRBJ2-3, with D unclear. The V and J ends lost 2 bases and 4 bases respectively, with 7 bases between them. Germline-derived CDR1 and CDR2 are MDHEN and SYDVKM. The CDR3 runs 13 residues. CDR3 region: CASSLAEPDTQYF. For the CDR3, the DNA is TGTGCCAGCAGTTTAGCCGAGCCAGATACGCAGTATTTT.

As to this clone: Other DNA sequences in this specimen translate into the identical CDR3. The chain uses TRBV11-3 and TRBJ2-1; D may be TRBD1 (6 bases). Germline V gene lookup returns CDR1 SGHNT and CDR2 YENEEA. This CDR3 has 13 amino acids. In DNA, the CDR3 is TGTGCTAGCCGGGACAACACCTACAATGAGCAGTTCTTC. Its protein is CASRDNTYNEQFF.

This chain links TRBV9 with TRBJ2-7, with D unresolved. The germline gives CDR1 SGDLS, CDR2 YYNGEE. V was shortened by 1 base and J by 4 bases, with 21 bases between the two germline ends. The CDR3 is 17 residues long. The CDR3 is CASSVSRVSDVLYEQYV. As DNA, the CDR3 is TGTGCCAGCAGCGTATCTAGGGTTTCGGACGTTCTATACGAGCAGTACGTC.

The chain has TRBV11-2 and TRBJ2-1; 12 nucleotides line up with TRBD2. This CDR3 contains 18 residues. Germline CDR1 is SGHAT and CDR2 is FQNNGV. V trimming: 5 bases; J trimming: 2 bases; junction bases outside the gene matches: 10. CDR3 protein: CASSRYVASGGAYNEQFF. CDR3 nucleotides: TGTGCCAGCAGCCGGTATGTGGCTAGCGGGGGGGCCTACAATGAGCAGTTCTTC.

This clone was recorded only once. V usage is TRBV5-6 and J usage is TRBJ2-1, with TRBD2 identical over 11 bases. The length of the CDR3 is 17 residues. With 3 bases clipped from V and 7 bases from J, the junction kept 12 bases outside the gene matches. The germline CDR1 and CDR2 sequences are SGHDT and YYEEEE. The CDR3 loop reads CASSYLAGGGVLNEQFF. CDR3 DNA sequence: TGTGCCAGCAGCTATCTAGCGGGGGGCGGGGTTTTGAATGAGCAGTTCTTC.

The V and J genes are TRBV7-2 and TRBJ2-7; TRBD1 agrees at 8 bases. The CDR3 is 15 residues long. From germline, CDR1 is SGHTA and CDR2 FQGNSA. V was clipped by 1 base and J by 4 bases; unmatched bases: 6. The CDR3 DNA reads TGTGCCAGCAGCTTAGTTCAGGGGGCGGCTTACGAGCAGTACTTC. It yields the protein CASSLVQGAAYEQYF. The full variable domain, with the rest looked up from reference TRBV7-2 and TRBJ2-7, is GAGVSQSPSNKVTEKGKDVELRCDPISGHTALYWYRQSLGQGLEFLIYFQGNSAPDKSGLPSDRFSAERTGGSVSTLTIQRTQQEDSAVYLCASSLVQGAAYEQYFGPGTRLTVT.

This chain uses TRBV15 with TRBJ2-3, with D possibly called TRBD1 or TRBD2 (6 bases each). CDR1 and CDR2 (germline): LNHNV, YYDKDF (reference sequence). The CDR3 extends over 15 amino acids. V was pared by 2 bases and J by 5 bases, with 14 bases between. The CDR3 bases are TGTGCCACCAGCAGAATGGAGGGGGTGGGAGATACGCAGTATTTT. Its translation is CATSRMEGVGDTQYF.

V and J are TRBV5-4 and TRBJ1-4, with 7 bases lining up with TRBD1. Germline V gene sequence: CDR1 SGHNT, CDR2 YYREEE (reference sequence). The CDR3 is made up of 16 amino acids. After removal of 2 bases from V and 8 bases from J, the junction contained 12 bases not matched to a gene. CDR3 in DNA: TGTGCCAGCAGCTTTTATGTGGGACAGCCAGGCGAAAAACTGTTTTTT. Protein sequence: CASSFYVGQPGEKLFF.

The V and J genes are TRBV28 and TRBJ2-7, with 10 bases that match TRBD1. This CDR3 has 14 residues. V was pared by 5 bases and J by 7 bases, with 8 bases of the junction left unmatched. The germline V gene has CDR1 MDHEN and CDR2 SYDVKM. In DNA, the CDR3 is TGTGCCAGCAGTAAACGACAGGGGGCGCGAGAGCAGTACGTC. It yields the protein CASSKRQGAREQYV.

This clone was detected only a few times. The J gene is TRBJ1-4, the V gene TRBV12-5; TRBD1 is a possible D gene (5 bases). Germline lookup yields CDR1 LGHNT and CDR2 FRNRAP. This CDR3 has 16 amino acids. The V and J ends lost 0 bases and 11 bases respectively, with 19 bases between them. CDR3 amino acids: CASGLVRGPQAGKLFF. CDR3 in DNA: TGTGCTAGTGGTTTGGTACGGGGCCCCCAAGCGGGTAAACTGTTTTTT.

J is TRBJ1-2 and V is TRBV5-6, with a tentative D call TRBD1 (5 bases). V gave up 3 bases and J gave up 7 bases, with 13 bases separating them. This CDR3 is built from 13 residues. CDR1 and CDR2 from the germline V gene are SGHDT and YYEEEE. In DNA form, the CDR3 reads TGTGCCAGCAGCTGGACAACCGGAGGTGGCTACACCTTC. Amino acid sequence: CASSWTTGGGYTF.